The entry that follows covers one T cell receptor beta chain sequence. There are a few counts of this clonotype. Its antigen is currently not known. The record has no base qualities; no much larger clone is one base away. The record originates from a study of blood T cells in healthy people across ages (dated by TCRdb to the mid-2010s). Notes on the research overall: In model experiments, template switching captured roughly one uniquely barcoded TCR beta cDNA molecule for every two T cells. Using deep sequencing normalized with unique cDNA molecular identifiers, the study measured how TCR beta repertoire diversity changes with age. The donors were divided into four age groups: young (average roughly 17 years), middle-aged (under 40), aged (approximately 59) and long-lived (around 87). Donors of different ages were randomly distributed across sequencing lanes to avoid experimental bias. The study analyzed two additional independent replicas of 1 million unique cDNA reads from the same blood draw for two donors, one aged 18 to 29 and one aged 80 or older.

The CDR3 has 15 amino acids, counting the end cysteine and phenylalanine. Only the CDR3 portion is preserved as DNA: 45 bases, with reading frame beginning at the first base. The trim is 5 bases for V and 3 bases for J, with a gap of 16 bases between the germline ends. From a lookup of the germline V gene (reference sequence), CDR1 and CDR2 are MNHNY and SVGAGI. Points the paper makes about the study in general: Estimates of total diversity from one million sequenced T cells were regarded as lower bounds and underestimates. The CMV infection status of donors was not known, potentially confounding age-related changes in expanded clonotypes. Bulk unsorted PBMC profiling prevented conclusive comparison of naive and antigen-experienced compartments. Observed TCR beta diversity correlated strongly with the percentage of naive T cells measured by flow cytometry. Compared with the aged group, the long-lived group had more naive CD4+ T cells, fewer expanded clones and increased TCR diversity, a pattern suggesting age selection. Observed TCR beta diversity per million T cells fell roughly linearly with age, and a significant reduction was already apparent by age roughly 40.

Libraries were made using 5' RACE. Instrument on record: Illumina HiSeq 2500. A second 7 to 11 cycle PCR used a sample-barcoded 5' primer and a J-beta primer mix. A template-switch 5' adaptor carrying 12 random nucleotides introduced a unique molecular identifier onto each TCR beta cDNA molecule. Each sample yielded at least 3 million CDR3-containing paired-end reads. First-strand cDNA was synthesized from all RNA with the Mint cDNA synthesis kit, primed by a TRBC-specific oligonucleotide. Following uracil-DNA glycosylase treatment, all cDNA underwent a first 18-cycle PCR with the universal primers M1SS and BC2_uni_R. The study's processing was this. For normalization, 1 million high-quality reads, each with a distinct molecular identifier, were randomly selected from each sample. Reads sharing molecular identifiers were discarded rather than binned into consensus sequences. MiTCR, set to a Q25 quality threshold and the strictest error-elimination algorithm, was used for CDR3 identification, clonotype clustering and error correction. A nonparametric unseen species model with Euler transformation was used to estimate lower-bound total TCR beta diversity. TCRdb itself trimmed the public reads at Q25 with fastp, ran MiXCR and retained productive beta chains. CDR3 protein duplicates are merged, each entry listing the most common genes and DNA. The authors' filters were not applied to this entry. This sample gives about 1 million distinct CDR3 sequences in total; more than 40% of them show up just once. The ten largest clones capture 18% of the sample.

Systemically healthy Caucasian individuals from Russia, over 30 in total and aged roughly 6 to 95 years, were included as donors. Each donor gave ten milliliters of peripheral blood, collected into EDTA-treated Vacutainer tubes. Ficoll-Paque density-gradient centrifugation was used to isolate PBMCs, with at least 7 million per sample. Trizol reagent was used to extract total RNA from the PBMCs, yielding at least 6 micrograms per sample. Naive CD45RAhigh/CD27high T cell percentages were measured by flow cytometry on a PBMC aliquot from every donor. The sequence was obtained from a woman aged 55-70 years in good health. Sequencing used blood. The chain couples TRBV6-6 to TRBJ2-5; too little of a D gene remains to name it. The CDR3 corresponds to CASSPYRRGEETQYF. The nucleotide sequence is given as TGTGCCAGCAGTCCTTATAGACGTGGGGAAGAGACCCAGTACTTC.